This T cell receptor (beta chain) was documented in a study of T cells in Graves' hyperthyroidism and ophthalmopathy. Study observations and caveats: In blood, most of the thyroid clonotypes expanded above 0.001 were also present.

Amplification targeted TCR beta CDR3 regions from RNA transcripts. The HTBI primer set drove a first-round RT-PCR of the TCR CDR3. TCRdb redid the calling of the multiplex PCR reads with MiXCR, one entry per CDR3 protein. The sample has 500,000 to 650,000 distinct CDR3 sequences; less than 20% are singletons. Subjects with ophthalmopathy showed a Clinical Activity Score no lower than 3, a NOSPECS grade no lower than 4, and a duration shorter than 3 months. Exclusion of a patient resulted from uncontrolled infection, other autoimmune disease, pregnancy or lactation. Looked up from germline, CDR1 is MGHRA and CDR2 is YSYEKL. V gave up 0 bases and J gave up 6 bases, with 9 bases separating them. This CDR3 comprises 14 residues. This clonotype was seen many times. Its antigen is as yet unknown.

The receptor comes from a man between 35 and 55 years old with Graves' ophthalmopathy. The chain is built from TRBV4-1 and TRBJ2-1, with D uncertain. The source material was blood. The CDR3: CASSQEPLPNEQFF. CDR3 coding DNA: TGCGCCAGCAGCCAAGAGCCCTTGCCCAATGAGCAGTTCTTC.